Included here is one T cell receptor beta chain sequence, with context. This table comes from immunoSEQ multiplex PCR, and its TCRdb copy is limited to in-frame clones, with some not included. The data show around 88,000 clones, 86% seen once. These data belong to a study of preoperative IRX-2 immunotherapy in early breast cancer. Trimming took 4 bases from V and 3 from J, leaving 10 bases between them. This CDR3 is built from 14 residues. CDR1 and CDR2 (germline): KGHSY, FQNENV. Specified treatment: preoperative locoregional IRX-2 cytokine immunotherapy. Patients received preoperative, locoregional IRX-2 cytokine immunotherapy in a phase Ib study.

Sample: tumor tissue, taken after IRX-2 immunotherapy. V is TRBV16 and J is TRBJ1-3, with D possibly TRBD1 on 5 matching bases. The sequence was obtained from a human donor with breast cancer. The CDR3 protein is CASSPQGNGNTIYF. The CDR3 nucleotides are TGTGCCAGCAGCCCCCAGGGAAATGGAAACACCATATATTTT.